These 4 T cell receptor beta chains originate from one sample sequenced in a study of shared clonotypes between healthy human individuals. Some clones are missing from TCRdb's copy, which holds only in-frame ones; the method was immunoSEQ multiplex PCR. The repertoire consists of a few hundred thousand clones, with around 80% occurring once and the leading ten covering around 12%. The sequenced material came from PBMCs. These receptor sequences come from a middle-aged woman in good health. Some clones in this sample may be carry-over from other donors' samples.

This clone came up once. The rearrangement uses TRBV7-9 and TRBJ2-1; 9 bases line up with TRBD2. The V and J ends lost 7 bases and 6 bases, in that order; junction bases with no gene match: 7. Looked up from germline, CDR1 is SEHNR and CDR2 is FQNEAQ (reference sequence). This CDR3 region has 14 residues. CDR3 loop: CASNPSGTANEQFF. Written as DNA, the CDR3 is TGTGCCAGCAACCCTAGCGGGACCGCCAATGAGCAGTTCTTC. Full variable domain (remainder filled in from reference TRBV7-9 and TRBJ2-1): DTGVSQNPRHKITKRGQNVTFRCDPISEHNRLYWYRQTLGQGPEFLTYFQNEAQLEKSRLLSDRFSAERPKGSFSTLEIQRTEQGDSAMYLCASNPSGTANEQFFGPGTRLTVL.

Many counts were recorded for this clone. The chain recombines TRBV10-3 with TRBJ2-3; D call uncertain. The CDR3 is made up of 13 amino acids. Trimming cost V 2 bases and J 6 bases, with 9 bases left between them. Germline CDR1 reads ENHRY; CDR2 reads SYGVKD. CDR3 in DNA: TGTGCCATCAGTGAGGCTAGGGCGGATACGCAGTATTTT. This codes for CAISEARADTQYF.

The gene calls are TRBV10-3 and TRBJ2-7; perhaps TRBD2 as D (5 bases). CDR3 size: 13 residues. Between the trimmed V and J ends, which lost 10 bases and 2 bases, there was a span of 15 bases. The germline CDR1 and CDR2 sequences are ENHRY and SYGVKD. The CDR3 protein is CASLQNGAYEQYF. The CDR3 nucleotides are TGTGCCAGCTTGCAAAACGGGGCCTACGAGCAGTACTTC.

For this clone: A much larger clone lies one base from this, so it may be a read error. This rearrangement joins TRBV2 to TRBJ2-1; possible D gene TRBD2, 6 bases. The germline V and J ends were trimmed by 4 bases and 3 bases, with 7 bases remaining between them. The CDR3 contains 13 residues. Germline V CDR1 and CDR2: SNHLY, FYNNEI. CDR3 nucleotides: TGTGCCAGCAGTGGGACTATCTACAATGAGCAGTTCTTC. Translated, it gives CASSGTIYNEQFF.